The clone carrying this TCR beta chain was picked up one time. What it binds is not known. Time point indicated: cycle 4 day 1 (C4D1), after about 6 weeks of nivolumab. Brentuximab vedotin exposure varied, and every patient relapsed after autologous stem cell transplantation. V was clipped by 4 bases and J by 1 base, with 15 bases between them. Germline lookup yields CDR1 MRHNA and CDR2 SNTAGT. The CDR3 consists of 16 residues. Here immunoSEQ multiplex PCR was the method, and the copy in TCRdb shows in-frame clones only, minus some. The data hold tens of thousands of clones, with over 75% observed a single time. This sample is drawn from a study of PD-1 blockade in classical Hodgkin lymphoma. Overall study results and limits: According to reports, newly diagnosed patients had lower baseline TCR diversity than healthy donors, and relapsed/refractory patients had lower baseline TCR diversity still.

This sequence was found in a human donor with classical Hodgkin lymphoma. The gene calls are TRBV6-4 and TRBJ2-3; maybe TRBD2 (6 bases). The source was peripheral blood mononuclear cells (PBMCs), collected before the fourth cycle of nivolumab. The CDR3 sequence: CASSGGSGGGTDTQYF. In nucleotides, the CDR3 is TGTGCCAGCAGTGGAGGTAGCGGAGGGGGCACAGATACGCAGTATTTT.